This T cell receptor beta chain was profiled in a study of blood T cell repertoires in COVID-19. Background on the study: The samples span acute and convalescent COVID-19 from the United States, Italy and Spain. T cells, B-cell-depleted T cells, or PBMCs provided the cDNA or gDNA that served as material.

In the original processing: Cell counts per sample came from amplifying reference gene primers. Produced via immunoSEQ multiplex PCR; TCRdb's table is partial and in-frame only. The DNA gave D and trimming, while V, J and clone size come from that table. The sample lists about 110,000 clones, approximately 90% seen once, with around 6.5% in the top ten. V lost 5 bases, J lost 0 bases, and 17 bases lay in between. Germline CDR1 is PRHDT and CDR2 is FYEKMQ (reference sequence). The length of the CDR3 is 16 residues. The gene calls are TRBV13 and TRBJ2-7; D may be TRBD1 (5 bases). The TCR comes from a man aged 50-60 years with active or convalescent COVID-19. Sequencing was carried out using peripheral blood. The CDR3 protein is CASSPWVRGSSYEQYF. In DNA, the CDR3 is TGTGCCAGCAGCCCCTGGGTAAGGGGCAGCTCCTACGAGCAGTACTTC. The whole variable domain, remainder taken from reference TRBV13 and TRBJ2-7, is AAGVIQSPRHLIKEKRETATLKCYPIPRHDTVYWYQQGPGQDPQFLISFYEKMQSDKGSIPDRFSAQQFSDYHSELNMSSLELGDSALYFCASSPWVRGSSYEQYFGPGTRLTVT.